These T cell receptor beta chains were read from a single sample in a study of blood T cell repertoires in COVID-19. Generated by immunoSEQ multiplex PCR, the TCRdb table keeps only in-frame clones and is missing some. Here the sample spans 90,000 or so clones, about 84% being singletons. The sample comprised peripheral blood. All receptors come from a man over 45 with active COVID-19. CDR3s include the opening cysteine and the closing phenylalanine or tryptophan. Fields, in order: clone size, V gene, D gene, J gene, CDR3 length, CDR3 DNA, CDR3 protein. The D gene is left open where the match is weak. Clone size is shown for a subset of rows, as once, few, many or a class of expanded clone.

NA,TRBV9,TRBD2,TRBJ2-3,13,TGTGCCAGCAGCGGACTAGCGGTAGATACGCAGTATTTT,CASSGLAVDTQYF
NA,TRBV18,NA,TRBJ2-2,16,TGTGCCAGCTCACCACTACCGGGACAGAACACCGGGGAGCTGTTTTTT,CASSPLPGQNTGELFF
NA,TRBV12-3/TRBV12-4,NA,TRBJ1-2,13,TGTGCCAGCAGCAGCGGGATGAGTTATGGCTACACCTTC,CASSSGMSYGYTF
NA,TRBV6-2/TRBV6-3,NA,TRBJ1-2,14,TGTGCCAGCAGTCCGGCGACAGTCAACTATGGCTACACCTTC,CASSPATVNYGYTF
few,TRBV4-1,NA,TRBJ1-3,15,TGCGCCAGCAGCCAATATGAGGCTTCTGGAAACACCATATATTTT,CASSQYEASGNTIYF
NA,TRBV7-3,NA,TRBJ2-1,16,TGTGCCAGCAGCTTAGACTCAACCGGGACCTACAATGAGCAGTTCTTC,CASSLDSTGTYNEQFF
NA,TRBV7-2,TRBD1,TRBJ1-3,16,TGTGCCAGCAGCTTAGGGACAGGGGGCTTTGGAAACACCATATATTTT,CASSLGTGGFGNTIYF
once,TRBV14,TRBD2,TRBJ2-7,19,TGTGCCAGCAGCTACCGGACGGGGACTAGCGGGAGGGCTGACTACGAGCAGTACTTC,CASSYRTGTSGRADYEQYF
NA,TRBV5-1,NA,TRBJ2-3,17,TGCGCCAGCAGCCCGACCGTCGGGACAATCGGAGCAGATACGCAGTATTTT,CASSPTVGTIGADTQYF
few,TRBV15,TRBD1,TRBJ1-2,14,TGTGCCACCAGCAGAGGAGGACAGGGGCGAGGCTACACCTTC,CATSRGGQGRGYTF
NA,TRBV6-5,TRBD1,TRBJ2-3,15,TGTGCCAGCAGAGGACAGGGTGTGGTTCCAGATACGCAGTATTTT,CASRGQGVVPDTQYF
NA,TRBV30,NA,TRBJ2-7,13,TGTGCCTGGAGTGCCCTCCAGGGTTACGAGCAGTACTTC,CAWSALQGYEQYF
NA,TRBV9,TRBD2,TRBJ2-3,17,TGTGCCAGCAGCCCCGGACTAGCGGGGGGAAATATAGATACGCAGTATTTT,CASSPGLAGGNIDTQYF
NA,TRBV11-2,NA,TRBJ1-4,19,TGTGCCAGCAGCTCCGGCCATAATACAGGGAAGGCCCCTAATGAAAAACTGTTTTTT,CASSSGHNTGKAPNEKLFF
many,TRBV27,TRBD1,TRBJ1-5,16,TGTGCCAGCAGTCCCGGACAGGGCTATAGCAATCAGCCCCAGCATTTT,CASSPGQGYSNQPQHF
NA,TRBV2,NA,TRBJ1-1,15,TGTGCCAGCCGGTTGGATCCGGGTGCGAACACTGAAGCTTTCTTT,CASRLDPGANTEAFF
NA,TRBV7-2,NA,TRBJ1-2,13,TGTGCCAGCAGCTTCTGGTCCAGTTATGGCTACACCTTC,CASSFWSSYGYTF
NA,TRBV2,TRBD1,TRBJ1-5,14,TGTGCCAGCACCGGGACAGGGGGCAATCAGCCCCAGCATTTT,CASTGTGGNQPQHF
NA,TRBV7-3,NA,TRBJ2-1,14,TGTGCCAGCAGCTTCTCAGGGTGGCAAAATGAGCAGTTCTTC,CASSFSGWQNEQFF
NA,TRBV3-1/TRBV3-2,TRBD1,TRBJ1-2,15,TGTGCCAGCAGCCACAAGGGGGCACCTAACTATGGCTACACCTTC,CASSHKGAPNYGYTF
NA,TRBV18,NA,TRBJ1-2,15,TGTGCCAGCACCCAAAGTGCGGGGTTGCAATATGGCTACACCTTC,CASTQSAGLQYGYTF
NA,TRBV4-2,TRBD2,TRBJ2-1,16,TGTGCCAGCAGCCAAGAAGGGCGGCTAGCGGGGGGGGAGCAGTTCTTC,CASSQEGRLAGGEQFF
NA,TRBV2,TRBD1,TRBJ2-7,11,TGTGCCATGGGACAGGGTTACGAGCAGTACTTC,CAMGQGYEQYF
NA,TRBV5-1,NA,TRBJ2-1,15,TGCGCCAGCAGCTTGGGGGAGAACTTCTACAATGAGCAGTTCTTC,CASSLGENFYNEQFF
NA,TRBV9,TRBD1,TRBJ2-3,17,TGTGCCAGCAGCGTCTCCGGGACAGGGGGTTTCAGAGATACGCAGTATTTT,CASSVSGTGGFRDTQYF
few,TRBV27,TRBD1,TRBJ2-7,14,TGTGCCAGCAGCAGACCGGGACAGGCCTACGAGCAGTACTTC,CASSRPGQAYEQYF
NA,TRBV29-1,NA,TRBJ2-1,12,TGCAGCGTTGGTTCTCAGGGCAATGAGCAGTTCTTC,CSVGSQGNEQFF
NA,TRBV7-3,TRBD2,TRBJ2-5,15,TGTGCCAGCAGCTTAACGTGGGGGGGCCAAGAGACCCAGTACTTC,CASSLTWGGQETQYF
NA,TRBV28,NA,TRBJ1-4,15,TGTGCCAGCAGTTTTCAGGGTCGAGATGGTGAAAAACTGTTTTTT,CASSFQGRDGEKLFF